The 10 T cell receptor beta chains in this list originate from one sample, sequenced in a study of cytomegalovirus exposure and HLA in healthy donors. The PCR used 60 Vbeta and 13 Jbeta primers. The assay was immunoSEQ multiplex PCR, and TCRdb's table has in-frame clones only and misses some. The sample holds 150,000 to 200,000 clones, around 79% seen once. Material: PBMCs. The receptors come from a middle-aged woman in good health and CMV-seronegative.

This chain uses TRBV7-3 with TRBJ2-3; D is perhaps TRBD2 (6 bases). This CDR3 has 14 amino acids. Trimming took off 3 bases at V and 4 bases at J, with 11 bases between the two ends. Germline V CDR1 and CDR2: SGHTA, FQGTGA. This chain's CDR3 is CASSFGTPPDTQYF. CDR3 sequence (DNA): TGTGCCAGCAGCTTCGGGACTCCCCCAGATACGCAGTATTTT.

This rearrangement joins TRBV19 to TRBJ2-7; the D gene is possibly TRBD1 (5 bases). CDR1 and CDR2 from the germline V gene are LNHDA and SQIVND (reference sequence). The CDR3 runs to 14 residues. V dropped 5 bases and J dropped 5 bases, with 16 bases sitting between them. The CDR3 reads CASSPRTSRNEQYF. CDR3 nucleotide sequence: TGTGCCAGTAGTCCACGGACATCACGCAACGAGCAGTACTTC.

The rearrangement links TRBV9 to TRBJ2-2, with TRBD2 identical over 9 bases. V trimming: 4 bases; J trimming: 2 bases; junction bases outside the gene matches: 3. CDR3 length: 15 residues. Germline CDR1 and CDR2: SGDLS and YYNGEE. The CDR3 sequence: CASSFSGGNTGELFF. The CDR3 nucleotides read TGTGCCAGCAGCTTTAGCGGGGGCAACACCGGGGAGCTGTTTTTT.

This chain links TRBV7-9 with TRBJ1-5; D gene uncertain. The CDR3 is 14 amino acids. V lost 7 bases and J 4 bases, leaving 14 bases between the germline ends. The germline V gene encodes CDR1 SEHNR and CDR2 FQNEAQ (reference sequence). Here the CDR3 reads CASIAYYQNQPQHF. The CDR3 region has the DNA TGTGCCAGCATAGCTTACTACCAGAATCAGCCCCAGCATTTT.

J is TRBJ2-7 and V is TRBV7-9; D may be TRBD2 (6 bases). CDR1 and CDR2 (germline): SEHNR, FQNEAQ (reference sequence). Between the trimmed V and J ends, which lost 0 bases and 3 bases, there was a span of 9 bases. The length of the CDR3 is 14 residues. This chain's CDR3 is CASSLAGTDYEQYF. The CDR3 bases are TGTGCCAGCAGCTTAGCCGGGACTGACTACGAGCAGTACTTC.

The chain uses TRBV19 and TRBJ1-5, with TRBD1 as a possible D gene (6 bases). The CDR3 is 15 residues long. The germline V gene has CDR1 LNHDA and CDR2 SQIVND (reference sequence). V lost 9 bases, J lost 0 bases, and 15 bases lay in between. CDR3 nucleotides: TGTGCCAGCACCACTTCAGGGGCTAGCAATCAGCCCCAGCATTTT. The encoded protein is CASTTSGASNQPQHF.

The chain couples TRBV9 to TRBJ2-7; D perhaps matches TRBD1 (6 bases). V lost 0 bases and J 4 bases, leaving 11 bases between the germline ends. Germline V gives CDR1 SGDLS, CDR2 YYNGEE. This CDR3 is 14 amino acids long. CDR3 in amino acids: CASSVAGGEYEQYF. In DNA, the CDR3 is TGTGCCAGCAGCGTAGCTGGGGGCGAGTACGAGCAGTACTTC.

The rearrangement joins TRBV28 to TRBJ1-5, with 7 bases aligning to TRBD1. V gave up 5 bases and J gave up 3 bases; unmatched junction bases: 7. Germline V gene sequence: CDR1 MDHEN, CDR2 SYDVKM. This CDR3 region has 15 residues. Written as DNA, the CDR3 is TGTGCCAGCAGTCTCGATACAGGGGCCAATCAGCCCCAGCATTTT. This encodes CASSLDTGANQPQHF.

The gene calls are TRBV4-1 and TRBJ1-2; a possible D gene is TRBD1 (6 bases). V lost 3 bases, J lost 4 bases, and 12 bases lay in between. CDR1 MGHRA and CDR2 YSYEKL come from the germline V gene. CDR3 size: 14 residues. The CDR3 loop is CASSHTSGVYGYTF. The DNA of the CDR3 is TGCGCCAGCAGCCATACCTCAGGGGTCTATGGCTACACCTTC.

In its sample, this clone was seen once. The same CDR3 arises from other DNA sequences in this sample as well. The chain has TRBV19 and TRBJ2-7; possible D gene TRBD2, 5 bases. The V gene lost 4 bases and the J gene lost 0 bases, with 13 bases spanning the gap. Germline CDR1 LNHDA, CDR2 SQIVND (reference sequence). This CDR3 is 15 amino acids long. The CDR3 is CASSTRTGSSYEQYF. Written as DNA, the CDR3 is TGTGCCAGTAGTACCCGGACTGGTAGCTCCTACGAGCAGTACTTC.